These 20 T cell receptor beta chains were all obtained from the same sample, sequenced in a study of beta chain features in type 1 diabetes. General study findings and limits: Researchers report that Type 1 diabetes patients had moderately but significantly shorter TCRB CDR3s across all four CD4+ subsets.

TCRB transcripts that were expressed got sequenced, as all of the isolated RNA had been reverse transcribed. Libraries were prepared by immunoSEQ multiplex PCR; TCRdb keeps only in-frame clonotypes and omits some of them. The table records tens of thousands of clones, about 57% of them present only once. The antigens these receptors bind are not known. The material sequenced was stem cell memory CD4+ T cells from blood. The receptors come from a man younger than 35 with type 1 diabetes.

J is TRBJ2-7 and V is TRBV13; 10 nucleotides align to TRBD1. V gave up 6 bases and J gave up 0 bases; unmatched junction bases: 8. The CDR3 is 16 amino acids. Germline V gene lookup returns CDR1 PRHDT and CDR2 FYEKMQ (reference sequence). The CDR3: CASSSLRDRGSYEQYF. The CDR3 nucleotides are TGTGCCAGCAGTTCACTCCGGGACAGGGGCTCCTACGAGCAGTACTTC.

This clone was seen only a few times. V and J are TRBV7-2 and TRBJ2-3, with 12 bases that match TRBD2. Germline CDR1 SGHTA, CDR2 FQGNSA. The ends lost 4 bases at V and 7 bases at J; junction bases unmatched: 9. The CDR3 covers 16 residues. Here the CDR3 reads CASSSSGTSGQNTQYF. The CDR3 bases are TGTGCCAGCAGCTCCTCCGGGACTAGCGGGCAAAATACGCAGTATTTT.

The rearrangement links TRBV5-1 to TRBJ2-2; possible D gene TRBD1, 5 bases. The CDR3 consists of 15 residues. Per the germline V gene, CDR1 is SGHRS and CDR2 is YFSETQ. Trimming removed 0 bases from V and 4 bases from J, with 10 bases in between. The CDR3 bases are TGCGCCAGCAGCTTGGCATCAAGGGGCACCGGGGAGCTGTTTTTT. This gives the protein CASSLASRGTGELFF.

The CDR3 DNA is TGTGCCAGCAGCTTAAGCGGTAGTGAGACCCAGTACTTC. Translating gives CASSLSGSETQYF. The chain combines TRBV5-5 with TRBJ2-5; maybe TRBD2 (5 bases). Germline loops: CDR1 SGHKS, CDR2 YYEKEE (reference sequence). V dropped 2 bases and J dropped 5 bases, with 10 bases sitting between them. The CDR3 length is 13 residues.

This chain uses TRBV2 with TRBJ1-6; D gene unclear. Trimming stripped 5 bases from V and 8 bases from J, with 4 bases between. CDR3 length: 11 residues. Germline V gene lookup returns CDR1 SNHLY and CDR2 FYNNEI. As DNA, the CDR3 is TGTGCCAGCAGTCGCGATTCACCCCTCCACTTT. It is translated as CASSRDSPLHF.

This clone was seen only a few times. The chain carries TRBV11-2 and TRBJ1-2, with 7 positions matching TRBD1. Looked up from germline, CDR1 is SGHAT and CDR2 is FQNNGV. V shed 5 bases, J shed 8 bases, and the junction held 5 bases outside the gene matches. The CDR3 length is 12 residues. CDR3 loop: CASSTTGRGYTF. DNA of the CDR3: TGTGCCAGCAGCACGACAGGGAGAGGCTACACCTTC.

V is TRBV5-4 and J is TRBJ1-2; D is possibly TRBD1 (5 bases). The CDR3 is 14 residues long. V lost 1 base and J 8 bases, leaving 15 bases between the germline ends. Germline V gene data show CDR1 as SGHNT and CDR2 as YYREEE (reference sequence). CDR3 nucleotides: TGTGCCAGCAGCTTGCGGGGGGGGGTAGACGGCTACACCTTC. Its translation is CASSLRGGVDGYTF.

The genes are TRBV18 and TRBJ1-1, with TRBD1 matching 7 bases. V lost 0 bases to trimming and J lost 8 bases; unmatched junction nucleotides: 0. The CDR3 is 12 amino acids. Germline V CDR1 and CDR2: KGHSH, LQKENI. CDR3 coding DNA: TGTGCCAGCTCACCACCGGGACAGGAAGCTTTCTTT. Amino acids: CASSPPGQEAFF.

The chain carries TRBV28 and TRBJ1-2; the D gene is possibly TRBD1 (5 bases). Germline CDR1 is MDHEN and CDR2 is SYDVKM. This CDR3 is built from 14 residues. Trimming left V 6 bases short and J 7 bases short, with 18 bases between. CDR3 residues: CASRPGGGGSGYTF. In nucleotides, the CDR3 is TGTGCCAGCAGGCCCGGGGGAGGAGGGAGTGGCTACACCTTC.

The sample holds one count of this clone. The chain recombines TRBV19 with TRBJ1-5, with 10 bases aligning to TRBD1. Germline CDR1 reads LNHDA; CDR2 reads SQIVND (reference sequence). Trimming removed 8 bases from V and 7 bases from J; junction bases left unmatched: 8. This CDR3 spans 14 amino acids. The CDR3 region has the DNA TGTGCCAGTTGGGACAGGGGAGAATCCCAGCCCCAGCATTTT. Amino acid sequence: CASWDRGESQPQHF.

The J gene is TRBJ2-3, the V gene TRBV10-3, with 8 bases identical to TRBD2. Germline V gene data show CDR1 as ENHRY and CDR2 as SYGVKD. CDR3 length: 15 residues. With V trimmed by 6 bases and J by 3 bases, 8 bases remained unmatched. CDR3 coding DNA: TGTGCCATCAGCCGGGGGGGCGGTGGGACAGATACGCAGTATTTT. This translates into CAISRGGGGTDTQYF.

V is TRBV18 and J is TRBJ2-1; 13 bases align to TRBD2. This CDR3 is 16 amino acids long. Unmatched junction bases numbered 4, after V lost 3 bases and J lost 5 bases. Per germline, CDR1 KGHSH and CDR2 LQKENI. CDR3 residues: CASSPGTSGANNEQFF. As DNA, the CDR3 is TGTGCCAGCTCACCGGGGACTAGCGGGGCGAACAATGAGCAGTTCTTC.

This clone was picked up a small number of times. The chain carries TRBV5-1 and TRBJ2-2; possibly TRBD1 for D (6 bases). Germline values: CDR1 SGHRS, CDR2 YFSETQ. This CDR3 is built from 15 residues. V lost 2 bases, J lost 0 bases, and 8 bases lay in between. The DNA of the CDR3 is TGCGCCAGCAGCTTTCAGGGGACGAACACCGGGGAGCTGTTTTTT. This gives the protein CASSFQGTNTGELFF.

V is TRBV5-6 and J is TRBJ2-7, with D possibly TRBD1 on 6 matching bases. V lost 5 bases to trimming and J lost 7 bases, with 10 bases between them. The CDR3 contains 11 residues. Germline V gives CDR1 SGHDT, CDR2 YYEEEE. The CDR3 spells CASSRTEEQYF. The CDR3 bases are TGTGCCAGCAGTCGGACAGAGGAGCAGTACTTC. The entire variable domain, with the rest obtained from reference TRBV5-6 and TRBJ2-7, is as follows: DAGVTQSPTHLIKTRGQQVTLRCSPKSGHDTVSWYQQALGQGPQFIFQYYEEEERQRGNFPDRFSGHQFPNYSSELNVNALLLGDSALYLCASSRTEEQYFGPGTRLTVT.

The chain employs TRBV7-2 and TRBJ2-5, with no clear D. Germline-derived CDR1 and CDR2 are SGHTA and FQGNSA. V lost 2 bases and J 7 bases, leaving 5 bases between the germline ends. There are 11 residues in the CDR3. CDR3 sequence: CASSLSATQYF. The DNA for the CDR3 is TGTGCCAGCAGCTTAAGCGCGACCCAGTACTTC.

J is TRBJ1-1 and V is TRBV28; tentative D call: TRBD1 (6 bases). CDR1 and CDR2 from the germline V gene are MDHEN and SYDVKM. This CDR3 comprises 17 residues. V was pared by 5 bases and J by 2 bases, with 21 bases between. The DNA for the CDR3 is TGTGCCAGCAGTGACCGTCCAGGACAGTCAGTAAACACTGAAGCTTTCTTT. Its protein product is CASSDRPGQSVNTEAFF.

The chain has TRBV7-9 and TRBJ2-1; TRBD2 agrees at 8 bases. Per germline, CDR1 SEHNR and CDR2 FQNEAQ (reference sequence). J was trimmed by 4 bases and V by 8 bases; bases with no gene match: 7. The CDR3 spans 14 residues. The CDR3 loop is CASRGLAEYNEQFF. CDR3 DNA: TGTGCCAGCCGAGGACTAGCTGAGTACAATGAGCAGTTCTTC. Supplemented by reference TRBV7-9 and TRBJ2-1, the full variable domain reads DTGVSQNPRHKITKRGQNVTFRCDPISEHNRLYWYRQTLGQGPEFLTYFQNEAQLEKSRLLSDRFSAERPKGSFSTLEIQRTEQGDSAMYLCASRGLAEYNEQFFGPGTRLTVL.

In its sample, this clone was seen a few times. CDR3 region: CAWSVPFGRTSSYEQYF. The CDR3 DNA follows: TGTGCCTGGAGTGTACCCTTTGGGAGGACGAGCTCCTACGAGCAGTACTTC. The chain couples TRBV30 to TRBJ2-7, with D possibly TRBD2 on 6 matching bases. The CDR3 is 17 amino acids. Germline V gene lookup returns CDR1 GTSNPN and CDR2 SVGIG (reference sequence). V gave up 0 bases and J gave up 0 bases, with 18 bases separating them. Supplemented by reference TRBV30 and TRBJ2-7, the full variable domain reads SQTIHQWPATLVQPVGSPLSLECTVEGTSNPNLYWYRQAAGRGLQLLFYSVGIGQISSEVPQNLSASRPQDRQFILSSKKLLLSDSGFYLCAWSVPFGRTSSYEQYFGPGTRLTVT.

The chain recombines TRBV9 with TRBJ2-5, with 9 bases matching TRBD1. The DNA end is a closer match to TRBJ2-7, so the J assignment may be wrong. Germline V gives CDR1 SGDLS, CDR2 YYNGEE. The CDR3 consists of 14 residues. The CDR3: CASSPTGGSYEQYF. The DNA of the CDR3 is TGTGCCAGCAGCCCGACAGGGGGGAGTTACGAGCAGTACTTC.

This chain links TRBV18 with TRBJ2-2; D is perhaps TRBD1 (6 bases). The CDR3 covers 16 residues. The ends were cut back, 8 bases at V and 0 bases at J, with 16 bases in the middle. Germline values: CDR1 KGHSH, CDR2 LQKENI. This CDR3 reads CASTYRDPTNTGELFF. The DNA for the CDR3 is TGTGCCAGCACCTACAGGGACCCGACGAACACCGGGGAGCTGTTTTTT.